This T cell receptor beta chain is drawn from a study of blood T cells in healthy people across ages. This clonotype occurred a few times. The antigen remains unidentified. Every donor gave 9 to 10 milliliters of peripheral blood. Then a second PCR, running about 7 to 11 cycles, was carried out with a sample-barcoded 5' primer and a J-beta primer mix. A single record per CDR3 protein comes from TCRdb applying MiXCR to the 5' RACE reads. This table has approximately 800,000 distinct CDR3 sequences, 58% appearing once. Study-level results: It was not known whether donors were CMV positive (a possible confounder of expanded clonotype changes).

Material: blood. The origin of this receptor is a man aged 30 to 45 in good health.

This CDR3 is CSVYRGRGETQYF. The CDR3 DNA reads TGCAGCGTCTACAGGGGGCGAGGAGAGACCCAGTACTTC. This chain joins TRBV29-1 and TRBJ2-5; 9 bases are shared with TRBD1. After removal of 6 bases from V and 4 bases from J, the junction contained 6 bases not matched to a gene. This CDR3 has 13 residues. Germline-derived CDR1 and CDR2 are SQVTM and ANQGSEA.